This T cell receptor beta chain was retrieved from a study of T cells expressing NK-cell markers. This CDR3 region has 16 residues. Germline V gene sequence: CDR1 SNHLY, CDR2 FYNNEI. With the 5' RACE reads reprocessed, TCRdb shows one record per CDR3 protein and no DNA. The sample totals a few hundred thousand distinct CDR3 sequences; its top ten clones hold 0.39%. The rearrangement joins TRBV2 to TRBJ2-3; TCRdb's D gene call, TRBD1, goes unchecked for lack of DNA. The specimen was blood T cells: a sorted CD56 or NKG2C T cell subset, CD4+ or CD8+ T cells, or bulk PBMC T cells (not recorded which). This clonotype originated in a man aged 18 to 29 in good health. The CDR3 loop reads CASRETGLTSTDTQYF.